This T cell receptor (beta chain) was identified during a study of blood T cell repertoires in COVID-19. About the study: Researchers got acute and convalescent COVID-19 samples from the United States, Italy and Spain.

Cohort placement rested on clinical history that participants reported themselves. Generated by immunoSEQ multiplex PCR, the TCRdb table keeps only in-frame clones and is missing some. This sample has 350,000 to 400,000 clones, with more than 75% found just once. This CDR3 comprises 15 residues. The germline V and J ends were trimmed by 2 bases and 2 bases, with 10 bases remaining between them. CDR1 MNHEY and CDR2 SMNVEV come from the germline V gene (reference sequence). Sequencing was performed on PBMCs or T cells enriched from blood (not recorded which). The chain is built from TRBV27 and TRBJ1-5; D might be TRBD1 (5 bases). The source is a middle-aged man in a cohort exposed to, infected with or recovered from COVID-19 (not recorded which). The CDR3 nucleotides read TGTGCCAGCAGTTTAGGGGGGAATGGCAATCAGCCCCAGCATTTT. This sequence encodes CASSLGGNGNQPQHF.